This T cell receptor beta chain was captured by sequencing in a study of T cell clonality in common variable immunodeficiency. The study's findings and limits: Compared with controls, CVID subjects had fewer shared TCRbeta clones.

The germline V gene has CDR1 SNHLY and CDR2 FYNNEI. V lost 6 bases and J lost 7, with 9 bases in between. The CDR3 is 11 amino acids. Data came from immunoSEQ multiplex PCR; TCRdb stores just in-frame clones and leaves some out. The table lists approximately 34,000 clones, with no singletons. Patients and controls were mostly of Caucasian heritage. This clone has a count of ten or more. The target antigen is unknown. The read halts 3 residues ahead of the CDR3 end, with the missing end drawn from the germline J gene. The receptor was derived from a person between 18 and 75 years old in good health. The sequenced material came from peripheral blood mononuclear cells. The V gene is TRBV2, the J gene TRBJ1-2; D is perhaps TRBD1 (5 bases). CDR3 amino acids: CASRGGRGYTF. The CDR3 DNA, read in part, is TGTGCCAGCAGGGGGGGACGTGGC.